These 21 T cell receptor beta chains were sequenced from one sample in a study of graft-versus-host responses after intestinal transplantation. Data came from immunoSEQ multiplex PCR; TCRdb stores just in-frame clones and leaves some out. The sample yields some 100,000 clones, about 90% seen once. Antigen specificity for these receptors is unknown. Sequences were derived from unstimulated CD4+ T cells sorted from spleen or lymph node cells, sampled before transplant. Receptor source: a human donor who was the organ donor for an intestinal transplant.

This chain joins TRBV7-9 and TRBJ2-7; 8 bases line up with TRBD2. The CDR3 spans 15 residues. Losses at the gene ends were 5 bases for V and 3 bases for J; bases not matched to a gene: 9. Germline-derived CDR1 and CDR2 are SEHNR and FQNEAQ (reference sequence). The DNA for the CDR3 is TGTGCCAGCAGCCCCGGGACTAGGGGTAGCTACGAGCAGTACTTC. As protein: CASSPGTRGSYEQYF. The complete variable domain, with remaining parts taken from reference TRBV7-9 and TRBJ2-7, reads DTGVSQNPRHKITKRGQNVTFRCDPISEHNRLYWYRQTLGQGPEFLTYFQNEAQLEKSRLLSDRFSAERPKGSFSTLEIQRTEQGDSAMYLCASSPGTRGSYEQYFGPGTRLTVT.

V usage is TRBV5-1 and J usage is TRBJ2-5; TRBD1 agrees at 9 bases. This CDR3 has 16 amino acids. Germline CDR1 is SGHRS and CDR2 is YFSETQ. The V gene end was trimmed by 0 bases and the J gene end by 5 bases; junction bases not matched to a gene: 8. The CDR3 DNA is TGCGCCAGCAGCTTGGTCCGGGACAGGGACGGGGAGACCCAGTACTTC. Protein product: CASSLVRDRDGETQYF.

The V call is TRBV5-1, the J call TRBJ2-3; 7 bases are a match to TRBD1. The V gene end was trimmed by 1 base and the J gene end by 4 bases; junction bases not matched to a gene: 3. In germline, CDR1 is SGHRS, CDR2 YFSETQ. The CDR3 runs 14 residues. CDR3 amino acids: CASSLSGTADTQYF. The CDR3 region has the DNA TGCGCCAGCAGCTTGAGTGGGACAGCAGATACGCAGTATTTT.

The table lists this clone with a count of one. The rearrangement links TRBV28 to TRBJ1-2; D is ambiguous. The V end was cut by 4 bases, the J end by 4 bases, with 19 bases between. Germline-derived CDR1 and CDR2 are MDHEN and SYDVKM. This CDR3 region has 16 residues. CDR3 in DNA: TGTGCCAGCAGTTCAACATATATTAAGGAGGGCTATGGCTACACCTTC. This codes for CASSSTYIKEGYGYTF.

The chain uses TRBV5-1 and TRBJ2-1; TRBD2 matches at 9 bases. This CDR3 has 16 amino acids. In germline, CDR1 is SGHRS, CDR2 YFSETQ. Unmatched junction bases numbered 6, after V lost 0 bases and J lost 5 bases. The CDR3 reads CASSLASLAGNNEQFF. CDR3 coding DNA: TGCGCCAGCAGCTTGGCAAGTCTAGCGGGGAACAATGAGCAGTTCTTC.

The chain employs TRBV4-1 and TRBJ1-1, with a weak D call TRBD1 (5 bases). CDR3 length: 16 amino acids. Trimming cost V 0 bases and J 5 bases, with 16 bases left between them. Per germline, CDR1 MGHRA and CDR2 YSYEKL. CDR3 sequence (DNA): TGCGCCAGCAGCCAAGATTGGGGGTTATCGGGGACTGAAGCTTTCTTT. Amino acids: CASSQDWGLSGTEAFF.

This chain uses TRBV19 with TRBJ2-1; the match to TRBD1 covers 7 bases. CDR1 and CDR2 (germline): LNHDA, SQIVND (reference sequence). J gave up 2 bases and V 2 bases, and 3 bases lay outside the gene matches. This CDR3 has 15 amino acids. The CDR3 DNA follows: TGTGCCAGTAGTATATTTGGGACAGCCTACAATGAGCAGTTCTTC. This translates into CASSIFGTAYNEQFF. The entire variable domain, with the rest obtained from reference TRBV19 and TRBJ2-1, is as follows: DGGITQSPKYLFRKEGQNVTLSCEQNLNHDAMYWYRQDPGQGLRLIYYSQIVNDFQKGDIAEGYSVSREKKESFPLTVTSAQKNPTAFYLCASSIFGTAYNEQFFGPGTRLTVL.

With regard to this clone: Different DNA sequences within this sample yield the same CDR3. The V call is TRBV18, the J call TRBJ2-7; no clear D. Trimming pared 3 bases from V and 1 base from J, leaving 4 bases between. This CDR3 is built from 12 residues. Germline loops: CDR1 KGHSH, CDR2 LQKENI. CDR3 coding DNA: TGTGCCAGCTCACCTGATTCCTACGAGCAGTACTTC. Protein sequence: CASSPDSYEQYF.

This rearrangement joins TRBV19 to TRBJ1-3; 10 bases are shared with TRBD1. CDR1 is LNHDA, CDR2 SQIVND, per germline (reference sequence). With 8 bases clipped from V and 5 bases from J, the junction kept 9 bases outside the gene matches. The CDR3 covers 15 residues. This CDR3 is CASGATGGFRNTIYF. The CDR3 DNA follows: TGTGCCAGTGGAGCGACAGGGGGCTTTAGAAACACCATATATTTT.

This clone has a single count. The rearrangement links TRBV5-1 to TRBJ2-3, with TRBD2 identical over 12 bases. This CDR3 has 17 residues. CDR1 is SGHRS, CDR2 YFSETQ, per germline. V was pared by 0 bases and J by 6 bases, with 8 bases of the junction left unmatched. The CDR3 DNA sequence: TGCGCCAGCAGCTTGGAAGGGGCTAGCGGGGGGGCCGATACGCAGTATTTT. This gives the protein CASSLEGASGGADTQYF.

The chain employs TRBV7-9 and TRBJ2-1, with TRBD1 as a possible D gene (5 bases). Germline CDR1 SEHNR, CDR2 FQNEAQ (reference sequence). Trimming removed 2 bases from V and 2 bases from J, with 13 bases in between. There are 16 residues in the CDR3. In nucleotides, the CDR3 is TGTGCCAGCAGCTTATTGGGCAGGGTCACCTACAATGAGCAGTTCTTC. As protein: CASSLLGRVTYNEQFF.

The chain links TRBV5-1 to TRBJ2-7; TRBD2 agrees at 14 bases. V gave up 4 bases and J gave up 1 base; unmatched junction bases: 7. This CDR3 spans 17 amino acids. Germline V lookup: CDR1 SGHRS, CDR2 YFSETQ. The CDR3 sequence is CASSPGLAGGPSYEQYF. In DNA form, the CDR3 reads TGCGCCAGCAGCCCCGGACTAGCGGGGGGCCCGTCCTACGAGCAGTACTTC. Drawing the rest from reference TRBV5-1 and TRBJ2-7, the complete variable domain is KAGVTQTPRYLIKTRGQQVTLSCSPISGHRSVSWYQQTPGQGLQFLFEYFSETQRNKGNFPGRFSGRQFSNSRSEMNVSTLELGDSALYLCASSPGLAGGPSYEQYFGPGTRLTVT.

The chain recombines TRBV18 with TRBJ1-1, with 7 positions matching TRBD1. Germline-derived CDR1 and CDR2 are KGHSH and LQKENI. The V and J ends lost 3 bases and 4 bases, in that order; junction bases with no gene match: 11. The CDR3 totals 16 residues. The CDR3: CASSPYPTGRGTEAFF. CDR3 DNA: TGTGCCAGCTCACCGTACCCGACAGGGAGGGGCACTGAAGCTTTCTTT.

The chain combines TRBV25-1 with TRBJ1-5; 7 bases align to TRBD1. Germline lookup yields CDR1 MGHDK and CDR2 SYGVNS. The CDR3 has 12 amino acids. The trim removed 6 bases at V and 7 bases at J, leaving 3 bases unmatched. Here the CDR3 reads CASSTGEQPQHF. The DNA for the CDR3 is TGTGCCAGCAGCACAGGGGAGCAGCCCCAGCATTTT. The variable domain in full, with the rest retrieved from reference TRBV25-1 and TRBJ1-5, is EADIYQTPRYLVIGTGKKITLECSQTMGHDKMYWYQQDPGMELHLIHYSYGVNSTEKGDLSSESTVSRIRTEHFPLTLESARPSHTSQYLCASSTGEQPQHFGDGTRLSIL.

The J gene is TRBJ2-5, the V gene TRBV19; TRBD1 agrees at 9 bases. CDR3 size: 14 residues. V gave up 6 bases and J gave up 0 bases; unmatched junction bases: 2. Germline CDR1 reads LNHDA; CDR2 reads SQIVND (reference sequence). The CDR3 loop is CASRWDRDQETQYF. CDR3 sequence (DNA): TGTGCCAGTAGATGGGACAGGGACCAAGAGACCCAGTACTTC.

The V call is TRBV6-1, the J call TRBJ1-5, with D perhaps TRBD1 (6 bases). The CDR3 extends over 14 amino acids. The germline V gene encodes CDR1 MNHNS and CDR2 SASEGT. Trimming shortened V by 5 bases and J by 2 bases, and 10 bases separated the two germline ends. This CDR3 reads CASSLRGGNQPQHF. The DNA for the CDR3 is TGTGCCAGCAGTTTGAGGGGGGGCAATCAGCCCCAGCATTTT.

The chain employs TRBV19 and TRBJ1-1, with a possible D match to TRBD1 (5 bases). Germline CDR1 LNHDA, CDR2 SQIVND (reference sequence). The CDR3 totals 15 residues. The V and J ends lost 0 bases and 5 bases respectively, with 13 bases between them. CDR3 loop: CASSIEQGRKTEAFF. Here the CDR3 DNA reads TGTGCCAGTAGTATAGAGCAGGGAAGAAAAACTGAAGCTTTCTTT. The whole variable domain, filled in from reference TRBV19 and TRBJ1-1, reads DGGITQSPKYLFRKEGQNVTLSCEQNLNHDAMYWYRQDPGQGLRLIYYSQIVNDFQKGDIAEGYSVSREKKESFPLTVTSAQKNPTAFYLCASSIEQGRKTEAFFGQGTRLTVV.

CDR3: CASSQSLAGGTDTQYF. DNA of the CDR3: TGCGCCAGCAGTCAATCCCTAGCGGGAGGCACAGATACGCAGTATTTT. This chain joins TRBV23-1 and TRBJ2-3; TRBD2 agrees at 10 bases. TRBV23-1 is an ORF, with its function uncertain. The CDR3 spans 16 residues. The J segment lost 1 base and the V segment lost 0 bases, leaving 1 base of the junction unmatched.

The gene calls are TRBV5-1 and TRBJ1-2, with no clear D. The V and J ends lost 1 base and 0 bases respectively, with 10 bases between them. This CDR3 region has 15 residues. Germline CDR1 reads SGHRS; CDR2 reads YFSETQ. CDR3 sequence reads: CASSLIGEANYGYTF. The CDR3 nucleotides read TGCGCCAGCAGCTTGATTGGTGAAGCTAACTATGGCTACACCTTC.

The chain combines TRBV6-6 with TRBJ2-3; tentatively, D is TRBD2 (7 bases). Between the trimmed V and J ends, which lost 8 bases and 0 bases, there was a span of 18 bases. The CDR3 has 16 amino acids. Germline assignment: CDR1 MNHNY and CDR2 SVGAGI (reference sequence). CDR3 bases: TGTGCCAGCCTCTCGGGGGGCACCTCTAGCACAGATACGCAGTATTTT. It is translated as CASLSGGTSSTDTQYF.

The J gene is TRBJ1-5, the V gene TRBV19; possibly TRBD1 for D (5 bases). V was shortened by 1 base and J by 4 bases, with 11 bases between the two germline ends. This CDR3 contains 15 residues. Germline V gene data show CDR1 as LNHDA and CDR2 as SQIVND (reference sequence). The CDR3 DNA sequence: TGTGCCAGTAGTATAGGGGGGACGGTTAATCAGCCCCAGCATTTT. This codes for CASSIGGTVNQPQHF.